A selection of T cell receptor beta chains follows, all from one sample in a study of T-cell reconstitution after alpha-beta-depleted transplantation in children. TCRdb reprocessed the PCR reads via MiXCR and lists one record per CDR3 protein. The repertoire holds some 200,000 distinct CDR3 sequences, with approximately 10% as singletons. This sample comprised PBMCs, obtained before TCRalphabeta/CD19-depleted stem cell transplant. The receptors were sampled from a child under three years old with acute myeloid leukemia, due to receive a stem cell transplant. Each CDR3 is given with its conserved first and last residue. Each record gives: V gene, J gene, clone size, D gene, CDR3 protein, CDR3 DNA. The D gene is left open where the match is weak. A clone size is listed for some rows: how often the clone was seen (once, few, many), or a class if it is expanded.

TRBV5-4	TRBJ1-2	many	NA	CASSRGTSTGGYTF	TGTGCCAGCAGCCGAGGAACGTCGACGGGCGGCTACACCTTC
TRBV10-3	TRBJ2-7	many	TRBD1	CAISETTGGYEQYF	TGTGCCATCAGTGAGACGACAGGGGGGTACGAGCAGTACTTC
TRBV7-9	TRBJ2-7	many	TRBD2	CASSTGLAGVLEQYF	TGTGCCAGCAGCACGGGACTAGCGGGAGTCCTCGAGCAGTACTTC
TRBV12-3/TRBV12-4	TRBJ2-2	many	NA	CASSLSRNTGELFF	TGTGCCAGCAGTTTATCAAGGAACACCGGGGAGCTGTTTTTT
TRBV7-3	TRBJ2-3	many	NA	CASSSDQDGTDTQYF	TGTGCCAGCAGCTCCGACCAGGACGGAACAGATACGCAGTATTTT
TRBV7-9	TRBJ2-5	many	TRBD1	CASSLTTGRQQETQYF	TGTGCCAGCAGCTTAACGACAGGGCGACAACAAGAGACCCAGTACTTC
TRBV12-3/TRBV12-4	TRBJ1-4	many	NA	CASTLSGRTDEKLFF	TGTGCCAGCACCCTAAGTGGGAGGACTGATGAAAAACTGTTTTTT
TRBV20-1	TRBJ1-1	many	NA	CSVLSLRAFF	TGCAGTGTCCTATCGTTGAGGGCTTTCTTT
TRBV28	TRBJ2-5	many	NA	CASTQGRVLSETQYF	TGTGCCAGCACCCAAGGACGAGTTCTATCCGAGACCCAGTACTTC
TRBV28	TRBJ2-1	few	TRBD1	CASSLDREEQFF	TGTGCCAGCAGCTTAGACAGGGAGGAGCAGTTCTTC
TRBV24-1	TRBJ2-7	many	NA	CATSDFPEFSYEQYF	TGTGCCACCAGTGATTTCCCAGAATTCTCCTACGAGCAGTACTTC
TRBV29-1	TRBJ1-3	NA	NA	CSVALLYGNTVYF	TGCAGTGTTGCACTCCTATATGGAAACACCGTATATTTT
TRBV6-5	TRBJ1-2	few	NA	CASSYSLGRKDGYTF	TGTGCCAGCAGTTACTCGCTGGGAAGAAAGGATGGCTACACCTTC
TRBV5-1	TRBJ2-2	many	NA	CASSFRGGDTGELFF	TGCGCCAGCAGCTTTCGCGGGGGCGACACCGGGGAGCTGTTTTTT
TRBV7-8	TRBJ2-7	many	NA	CASSLTPPGTEQYF	TGTGCCAGCAGCTTAACCCCCCCAGGTACGGAGCAGTACTTC
TRBV3-1	TRBJ2-7	NA	TRBD1	CACCPRDRVAYEQYF	TGTGCCTGCTGCCCGCGGGACAGGGTAGCTTACGAGCAGTACTTC